These 15 T cell receptor beta chains share one sample of origin, sequenced in a study of shared clonotypes between healthy human individuals. Sequencing used immunoSEQ multiplex PCR; TCRdb keeps in-frame clones, though not all of them. The profile covers 2 million to 2.5 million clones, with just under 95% appearing a single time and about 0.41% taken by the ten largest. The sequenced sample was naive CD4+ T cells from PBMCs. The subset here: CD45RA+ positively selected. Receptors were obtained from a man aged 18-30 years in good health. Some clones in this sample may be carry-over from other donors' samples.

This rearrangement joins TRBV5-1 to TRBJ1-2; perhaps TRBD1 as D (6 bases). V lost 0 bases, J lost 2 bases, and 23 bases lay in between. There are 19 residues in the CDR3. Looked up from germline, CDR1 is SGHRS and CDR2 is YFSETQ. This CDR3 is CASSLERGGEPFGNYGYTF. The CDR3 nucleotides are TGCGCCAGCAGCTTGGAGAGGGGGGGCGAACCTTTTGGCAACTATGGCTACACCTTC.

This chain joins TRBV9 and TRBJ1-1; a weak D match, TRBD1 (5 bases). V was clipped by 4 bases and J by 3 bases, with 13 bases between them. The CDR3 length is 14 residues. The germline V gene encodes CDR1 SGDLS and CDR2 YYNGEE. The CDR3, as DNA: TGTGCCAGCAGCCTCGCCGGGACTCACACTGAAGCTTTCTTT. This translates into CASSLAGTHTEAFF. The entire variable domain, with the rest obtained from reference TRBV9 and TRBJ1-1, is as follows: DSGVTQTPKHLITATGQRVTLRCSPRSGDLSVYWYQQSLDQGLQFLIQYYNGEERAKGNILERFSAQQFPDLHSELNLSSLELGDSALYFCASSLAGTHTEAFFGQGTRLTVV.

This rearrangement joins TRBV5-1 to TRBJ2-2; tentatively, D is TRBD2 (6 bases). Trimming pared 7 bases from V and 7 bases from J, leaving 17 bases between. Germline loops: CDR1 SGHRS, CDR2 YFSETQ. The length of the CDR3 is 14 residues. The CDR3 nucleotides read TGCGCCAGCGGCGCGGGGTCGCGCGGCGGGGAGCTGTTTTTT. Protein sequence: CASGAGSRGGELFF.

This clone turned up a few times. The CDR3 DNA reads TGTGCCAGCAGTGATTTTAGGGCCACTGAAGCTTTCTTT. Protein sequence: CASSDFRATEAFF. V and J are TRBV2 and TRBJ1-1; D not resolved. V was pared by 3 bases and J by 4 bases, with 9 bases between. Germline values: CDR1 SNHLY, CDR2 FYNNEI. The length of the CDR3 is 13 residues. Drawing the rest from reference TRBV2 and TRBJ1-1, the complete variable domain is EPEVTQTPSHQVTQMGQEVILRCVPISNHLYFYWYRQILGQKVEFLVSFYNNEISEKSEIFDDQFSVERPDGSNFTLKIRSTKLEDSAMYFCASSDFRATEAFFGQGTRLTVV.

The chain couples TRBV7-2 to TRBJ2-1; D unclear. Germline-derived CDR1 and CDR2 are SGHTA and FQGNSA. The V end was cut by 2 bases, the J end by 3 bases, with 5 bases between. The CDR3 is 13 residues long. In DNA form, the CDR3 reads TGTGCCAGCAGCTTAACCATCTACAATGAGCAGTTCTTC. This translates into CASSLTIYNEQFF.

V and J are TRBV7-9 and TRBJ2-7; D perhaps matches TRBD1 (5 bases). CDR3 size: 14 residues. Germline V gene lookup returns CDR1 SEHNR and CDR2 FQNEAQ (reference sequence). Trimming left V 5 bases short and J 2 bases short, with 13 bases between. The CDR3: CASSELGATYEQYF. CDR3 nucleotides: TGTGCCAGCAGCGAGCTAGGGGCAACCTACGAGCAGTACTTC.

A word on this clone: Other DNA sequences in this specimen translate into the identical CDR3. The chain is built from TRBV9 and TRBJ2-1, with D possibly being TRBD2 (6 bases). The germline V gene has CDR1 SGDLS and CDR2 YYNGEE. The CDR3 spans 13 residues. V was pared by 4 bases and J by 3 bases, with 8 bases between. The CDR3 sequence is CASSPRDYNEQFF. CDR3 nucleotide sequence: TGTGCCAGCAGCCCGCGGGACTACAATGAGCAGTTCTTC.

The chain has TRBV27 and TRBJ2-7, with 9 bases identical to TRBD1. The CDR3 contains 16 residues. V was pared by 6 bases and J by 2 bases, with 11 bases of the junction left unmatched. CDR1 and CDR2 (germline): MNHEY, SMNVEV (reference sequence). CDR3 sequence (DNA): TGTGCCAGCAGACCTACTCCGGGACAGGGAACCTACGAGCAGTACTTC. Its protein product is CASRPTPGQGTYEQYF.

This chain links TRBV27 with TRBJ1-1, with 7 bases identical to TRBD1. Germline V gene data show CDR1 as MNHEY and CDR2 as SMNVEV (reference sequence). V shed 6 bases and J 5 bases; nucleotides not matched to a gene: 21. The CDR3 is made up of 18 amino acids. The CDR3 DNA follows: TGTGCCAGCAGCCCTATCTTTACCTTACGACAGGGCCAAACTGAAGCTTTCTTT. Its translation is CASSPIFTLRQGQTEAFF.

In the case of this clone: Other DNA sequences in this specimen translate into the identical CDR3. This rearrangement joins TRBV7-3 to TRBJ2-7; TRBD1 agrees at 10 bases. This CDR3 spans 15 amino acids. Trimming removed 1 base from V and 5 bases from J; junction bases left unmatched: 5. The germline CDR1 and CDR2 sequences are SGHTA and FQGTGA. CDR3 DNA sequence: TGTGCCAGCAGCTTAATGGGACAGGGGAGCGACGAGCAGTACTTC. Its translation is CASSLMGQGSDEQYF.

This chain joins TRBV28 and TRBJ1-5, with 8 positions matching TRBD1. This CDR3 region has 16 residues. Germline CDR1 MDHEN, CDR2 SYDVKM. V dropped 2 bases and J dropped 6; count of bases not matched to a gene: 9. The CDR3, as DNA: TGTGCCAGCAGTTTAAGTGGTCAGGGGGCGGGTCAGCCCCAGCATTTT. This codes for CASSLSGQGAGQPQHF.

The chain has TRBV7-6 and TRBJ2-3; 9 nucleotides align to TRBD2. J gave up 4 bases and V 4 bases, and 9 bases lay outside the gene matches. CDR1 and CDR2 from the germline V gene are SGHVS and FNYEAQ. This CDR3 has 16 amino acids. The chain's CDR3 is CASSSLAGTVADTQYF. CDR3 DNA: TGTGCCAGCAGCTCCCTAGCGGGAACGGTGGCAGATACGCAGTATTTT.

This clone is a singleton in its sample. V gene TRBV6-6 combines with J gene TRBJ1-5; 7 bases align to TRBD1. J lost 1 base, V lost 7 bases, and 10 bases had no gene match. Germline loops: CDR1 MNHNY, CDR2 SVGAGI (reference sequence). The CDR3 sequence is 16 residues long. The CDR3 is CASTKDRRSSNQPQHF. CDR3 nucleotide sequence: TGTGCCAGCACCAAGGACAGGAGGTCCAGCAATCAGCCCCAGCATTTT.

A few counts support this clone. The rearrangement links TRBV5-1 to TRBJ1-2; D call uncertain. The V gene lost 4 bases and the J gene lost 4 bases, with 14 bases spanning the gap. The germline V gene encodes CDR1 SGHRS and CDR2 YFSETQ. The CDR3 length is 14 residues. The CDR3 nucleotides are TGCGCCAGCAGCCCCGGCGGAAGTGGCTATGGCTACACCTTC. Translated, it gives CASSPGGSGYGYTF.

V and J are TRBV11-3 and TRBJ2-1; tentatively, D is TRBD2 (6 bases). V lost 4 bases, J lost 5 bases, and 12 bases lay in between. Germline V CDR1 and CDR2: SGHNT, YENEEA. The CDR3 sequence is 14 residues long. The CDR3 loop reads CASSSGTPDNEQFF. DNA for the CDR3: TGTGCCAGCAGCTCCGGGACTCCCGACAATGAGCAGTTCTTC. Variable domain in full (rest from reference TRBV11-3 and TRBJ2-1): EAGVVQSPRYKIIEKKQPVAFWCNPISGHNTLYWYLQNLGQGPELLIRYENEEAVDDSQLPKDRFSAERLKGVDSTLKIQPAELGDSAVYLCASSSGTPDNEQFFGPGTRLTVL.